This is a list of T cell receptor beta chains from one sample in a study of T cells in Graves' hyperthyroidism and ophthalmopathy. Via MiXCR, TCRdb re-called the multiplex PCR reads, giving one row per CDR3 protein. The table has some 370,000 distinct CDR3 sequences, about 18% seen once. Material: blood. Receptors were obtained from a woman aged 25 to 39 with Graves' hyperthyroidism that later progressed to Graves' ophthalmopathy. The CDR3 runs from the conserved cysteine through the conserved F or W. The D gene is left open where the match is weak. Not all rows give a size; the values are once, few, many and, for expanded clones, a class.

clone_size	v_call	j_call	d_call	cdr3_aa	cdr3_nt
.	TRBV15	TRBJ1-1	TRBD1	CATSWGTGDVGTEAFF	TGTGCCACCAGCTGGGGGACAGGTGATGTTGGCACTGAAGCTTTCTTT
many	TRBV28	TRBJ1-1	.	CASSLVTRAGPLNTEAFF	TGTGCCAGCAGTTTAGTCACACGAGCAGGTCCCCTGAACACTGAAGCTTTCTTT
many	TRBV7-8	TRBJ2-1	.	CASSPLTGRGDNEQFF	TGTGCCAGCAGTCCACTAACGGGGAGGGGGGACAATGAGCAGTTCTTC
.	TRBV7-2	TRBJ2-3	.	CASSWRGTDTQYF	TGTGCCAGCAGCTGGCGTGGCACAGATACGCAGTATTTT
.	TRBV7-9	TRBJ1-2	TRBD1	CASSDRASNYGYTF	TGTGCCAGCAGTGACAGGGCGTCTAACTATGGCTACACCTTC
many	TRBV29-1	TRBJ2-1	.	CSVGAGLINEQFF	TGCAGCGTTGGGGCAGGGTTAATAAATGAGCAGTTCTTC
few	TRBV19	TRBJ2-7	.	CASSYEPGETYEQYF	TGTGCCAGTAGCTACGAGCCAGGAGAAACTTACGAGCAGTACTTC
.	TRBV4-2	TRBJ2-2	.	CASSQELGATGELFF	TGTGCCAGCAGCCAAGAACTTGGGGCAACCGGGGAGCTGTTTTTT
many	TRBV28	TRBJ1-4	TRBD1	CASHRDRGRTNEKLFF	TGTGCCAGCCACCGGGACAGGGGGCGCACTAATGAAAAACTGTTTTTT
once	TRBV4-3	TRBJ2-7	.	CASSPAMRGVAYEQYF	TGCGCCAGCAGCCCAGCTATGAGGGGGGTGGCCTACGAGCAGTACTTC
many	TRBV7-2	TRBJ2-5	.	CASSRYSTETQYF	TGTGCCAGCAGCCGCTATAGCACGGAGACCCAGTACTTC
few	TRBV10-3	TRBJ1-2	.	CAISEGQTTNYGYTF	TGTGCCATCAGTGAGGGACAGACGACTAACTATGGCTACACCTTC
few	TRBV12-3/TRBV12-4	TRBJ1-2	.	CASSFPFRYGYTF	TGTGCCAGCAGTTTCCCGTTTCGGTATGGCTACACCTTC
.	TRBV19	TRBJ1-1	.	CASLGRDFSTEAFF	TGTGCCAGTCTCGGAAGGGACTTTAGCACTGAAGCTTTCTTT
many	TRBV12-3/TRBV12-4	TRBJ1-3	.	CASSFGGAEGNTIYF	TGTGCCAGCAGTTTTGGGGGCGCGGAAGGAAACACCATATATTTT
.	TRBV6-2/TRBV6-3	TRBJ2-1	TRBD2	CASSITSGRLFF	TGTGCCAGCAGTATAACTAGCGGGAGGCTGTTCTTC
many	TRBV2	TRBJ1-2	TRBD1	CASTENWTGGGGYTF	TGTGCCAGCACCGAAAATTGGACAGGGGGAGGTGGCTACACCTTC
few	TRBV19	TRBJ1-2	.	CASSKSNYGYTF	TGTGCCAGTTCAAAGTCCAACTATGGCTACACCTTC
many	TRBV20-1	TRBJ2-7	.	CSARTAPREQYF	TGCAGTGCTAGGACAGCCCCTCGGGAGCAGTACTTC
many	TRBV28	TRBJ1-5	TRBD1	CASSWGQSSNQPQHF	TGTGCCAGCAGTTGGGGACAGTCTAGCAATCAGCCCCAGCATTTT
many	TRBV2	TRBJ2-1	.	CASRSHFDEQFF	TGTGCCAGCAGGAGCCACTTTGATGAGCAGTTCTTC
many	TRBV28	TRBJ1-1	.	CASSFSPGGGGAFF	TGTGCCAGCAGTTTCTCACCGGGGGGGGGAGGCGCTTTCTTT
.	TRBV7-2	TRBJ1-6	.	CASSLGSGKNNSPLHF	TGTGCCAGCAGCTTAGGGTCCGGGAAGAATAATTCACCCCTCCACTTT
many	TRBV5-1	TRBJ2-3	.	CASSLVGQSTDTQYF	TGCGCCAGCAGCTTGGTGGGACAAAGCACAGATACGCAGTATTTT
many	TRBV10-1	TRBJ2-1	.	CASSAARYNEQFF	TGCGCCAGCAGTGCTGCCAGGTACAATGAGCAGTTCTTC
many	TRBV28	TRBJ2-3	TRBD1	CASSPRTGVPDTQYF	TGTGCCAGCAGTCCAAGGACAGGGGTTCCAGATACGCAGTATTTT
.	TRBV7-9	TRBJ2-7	.	CASSLVRQQGTDEQYF	TGTGCCAGCAGCTTAGTTCGCCAACAGGGTACCGACGAGCAGTACTTC
few	TRBV18	TRBJ1-1	.	CASSPQLGDTEAFF	TGTGCCAGCTCACCACAGTTGGGAGACACTGAAGCTTTCTTT